This T cell receptor beta chain was obtained from a study of blood T cell repertoires in COVID-19. Across the whole study: Sources were T cells, B-cell-depleted T cells, or PBMCs; the material itself was cDNA or gDNA.

TCRdb keeps only in-frame clones here, not all; method: immunoSEQ multiplex PCR. The sample includes more than 450,000 clones, 87% seen only once; the top ten take roughly 0.72%. In assigning cohorts, the study relied on participant-reported clinical history. CDR1 and CDR2 (germline): SEHNR, FQNEAQ (reference sequence). The ends were cut back, 7 bases at V and 6 bases at J, with 11 bases in the middle. This CDR3 has 12 amino acids. Sequencing input: PBMCs or T cells enriched from blood (not recorded which). The gene calls are TRBV7-9 and TRBJ2-3, with TRBD2 as a possible D gene (5 bases). The clonotype originates from a woman between 18 and 30 years old who had recovered from COVID-19. DNA for the CDR3: TGTGCCAGCACCCCGGGATCGGATACGCAGTATTTT. Amino acid sequence: CASTPGSDTQYF.